This T cell receptor (beta chain) was recorded in a study of blood T cells in healthy people across ages. Findings and caveats of the study: It was the long-lived donors that had more naive CD4+ cells and higher diversity than aged donors.

This CDR3 contains 17 residues. The use of a sample-barcoded 5' primer and a J-beta primer mix characterized a second PCR of about 7 to 12 cycles. TCRdb independently ran MiXCR on the 5' RACE reads; one entry per CDR3 protein. The profile shows approximately 780,000 distinct CDR3 sequences, more than 25% of them singletons. A few counts support this clonotype. Antigen specificity is unknown. The data were also submitted as part of a second study, on T cells of mothers and their children.

The V call is TRBV21-1, the J call TRBJ1-2. TRBV21-1 is shown as a pseudogene. The receptor was derived from a boy aged 5-17 years in good health. Sequenced material: blood. The CDR3, as DNA: TGTGCCAGCAGCCCCCTACTGGGGAGGGGCCAAAACTATGGCTACACCTTC. The encoded protein is CASSPLLGRGQNYGYTF.